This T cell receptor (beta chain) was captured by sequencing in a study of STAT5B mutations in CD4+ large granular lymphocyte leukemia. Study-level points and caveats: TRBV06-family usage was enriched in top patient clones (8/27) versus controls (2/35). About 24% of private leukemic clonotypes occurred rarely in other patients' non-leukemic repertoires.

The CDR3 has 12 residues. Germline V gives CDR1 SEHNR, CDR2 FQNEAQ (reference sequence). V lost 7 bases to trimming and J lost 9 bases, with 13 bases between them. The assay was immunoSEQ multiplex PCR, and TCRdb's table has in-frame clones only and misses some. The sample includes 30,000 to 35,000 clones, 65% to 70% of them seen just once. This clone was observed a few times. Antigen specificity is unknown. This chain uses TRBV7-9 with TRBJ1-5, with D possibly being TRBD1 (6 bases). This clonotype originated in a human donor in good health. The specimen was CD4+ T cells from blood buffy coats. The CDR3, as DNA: TGTGCCAGCACCCGGGACAACTCGCCCCAGCATTTT. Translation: CASTRDNSPQHF.